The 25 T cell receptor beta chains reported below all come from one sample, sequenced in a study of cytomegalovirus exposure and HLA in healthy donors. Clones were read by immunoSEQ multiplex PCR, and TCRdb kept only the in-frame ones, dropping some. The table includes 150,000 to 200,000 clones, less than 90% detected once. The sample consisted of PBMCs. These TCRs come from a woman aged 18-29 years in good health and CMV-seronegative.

CDR3 nucleotides: TGTGCCAGCTCACCGAGCTTCGACAATGAGCAGTTCTTC. Encoded protein: CASSPSFDNEQFF. This chain links TRBV18 with TRBJ2-1; D unclear. The V and J ends lost 3 bases and 5 bases respectively, with 8 bases between them. Per the germline V gene, CDR1 is KGHSH and CDR2 is LQKENI. The CDR3 sequence is 13 residues long.

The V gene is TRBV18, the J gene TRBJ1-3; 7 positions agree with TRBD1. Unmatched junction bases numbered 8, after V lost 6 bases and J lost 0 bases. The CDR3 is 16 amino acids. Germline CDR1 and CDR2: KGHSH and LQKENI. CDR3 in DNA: TGTGCCAGCTCCCGTTCCGGGACAGTCTCTGGAAACACCATATATTTT. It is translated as CASSRSGTVSGNTIYF.

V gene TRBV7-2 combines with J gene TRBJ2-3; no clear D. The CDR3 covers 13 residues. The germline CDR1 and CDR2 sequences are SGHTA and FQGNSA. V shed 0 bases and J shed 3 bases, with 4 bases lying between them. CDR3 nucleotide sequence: TGTGCCAGCAGCTTAGCGACTACAGATACGCAGTATTTT. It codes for CASSLATTDTQYF.

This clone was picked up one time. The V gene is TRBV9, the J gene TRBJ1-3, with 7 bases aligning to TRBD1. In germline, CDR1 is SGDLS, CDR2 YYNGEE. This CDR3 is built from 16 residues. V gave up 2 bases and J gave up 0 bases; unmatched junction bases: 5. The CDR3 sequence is CASSVTGLYSGNTIYF. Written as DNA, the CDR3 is TGTGCCAGCAGCGTGACAGGGCTCTACTCTGGAAACACCATATATTTT. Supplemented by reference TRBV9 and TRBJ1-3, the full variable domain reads DSGVTQTPKHLITATGQRVTLRCSPRSGDLSVYWYQQSLDQGLQFLIQYYNGEERAKGNILERFSAQQFPDLHSELNLSSLELGDSALYFCASSVTGLYSGNTIYFGEGSWLTVV.

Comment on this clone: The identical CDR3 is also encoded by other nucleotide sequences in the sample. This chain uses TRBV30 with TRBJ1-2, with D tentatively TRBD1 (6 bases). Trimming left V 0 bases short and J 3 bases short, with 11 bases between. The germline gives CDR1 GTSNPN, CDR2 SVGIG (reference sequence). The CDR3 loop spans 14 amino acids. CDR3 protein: CAWSVSQGYYGYTF. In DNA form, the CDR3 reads TGTGCCTGGAGTGTCAGTCAGGGGTACTATGGCTACACCTTC. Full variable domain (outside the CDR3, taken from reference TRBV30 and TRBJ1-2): SQTIHQWPATLVQPVGSPLSLECTVEGTSNPNLYWYRQAAGRGLQLLFYSVGIGQISSEVPQNLSASRPQDRQFILSSKKLLLSDSGFYLCAWSVSQGYYGYTFGSGTRLTVV.

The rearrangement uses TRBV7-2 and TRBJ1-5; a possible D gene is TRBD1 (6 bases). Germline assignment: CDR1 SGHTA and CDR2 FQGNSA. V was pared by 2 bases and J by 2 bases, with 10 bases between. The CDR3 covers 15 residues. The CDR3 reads CASSLQGSGNQPQHF. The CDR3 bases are TGTGCCAGCAGCTTACAGGGGTCGGGCAATCAGCCCCAGCATTTT.

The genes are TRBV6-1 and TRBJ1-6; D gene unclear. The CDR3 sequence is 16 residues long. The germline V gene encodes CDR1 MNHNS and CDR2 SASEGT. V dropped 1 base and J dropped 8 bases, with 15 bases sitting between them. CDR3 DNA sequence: TGTGCCAGCAGTGAAGGGAGAGGGAGGGCCGATTCACCCCTCCACTTT. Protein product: CASSEGRGRADSPLHF.

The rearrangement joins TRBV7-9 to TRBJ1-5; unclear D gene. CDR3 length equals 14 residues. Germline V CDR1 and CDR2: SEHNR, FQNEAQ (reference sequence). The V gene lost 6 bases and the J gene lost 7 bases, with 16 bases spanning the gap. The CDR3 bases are TGTGCCAGCAGTTCCACCGACTTAGGCCAGCCCCAGCATTTT. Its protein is CASSSTDLGQPQHF. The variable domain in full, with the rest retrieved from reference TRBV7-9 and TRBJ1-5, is DTGVSQNPRHKITKRGQNVTFRCDPISEHNRLYWYRQTLGQGPEFLTYFQNEAQLEKSRLLSDRFSAERPKGSFSTLEIQRTEQGDSAMYLCASSSTDLGQPQHFGDGTRLSIL.

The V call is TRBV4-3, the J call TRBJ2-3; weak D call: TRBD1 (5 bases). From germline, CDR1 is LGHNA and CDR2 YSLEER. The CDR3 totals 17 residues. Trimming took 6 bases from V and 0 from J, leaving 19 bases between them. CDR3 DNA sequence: TGCGCCAGCAGTCCGACGATCGACAGCGTCAGCACAGATACGCAGTATTTT. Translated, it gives CASSPTIDSVSTDTQYF.

The CDR3, as DNA: TGTGCCAGCAGTGACTCGAGGGGGGGAGGCACAGATACGCAGTATTTT. It codes for CASSDSRGGGTDTQYF. The chain couples TRBV6-4 to TRBJ2-3; tentatively, D is TRBD2 (7 bases). V lost 0 bases to trimming and J lost 1 base, with 11 bases between them. From germline, CDR1 is MRHNA and CDR2 SNTAGT. CDR3 size: 16 residues.

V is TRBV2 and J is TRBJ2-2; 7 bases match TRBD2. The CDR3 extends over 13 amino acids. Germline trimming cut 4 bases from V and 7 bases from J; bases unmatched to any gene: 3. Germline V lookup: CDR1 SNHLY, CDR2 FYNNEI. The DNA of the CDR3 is TGTGCCAGCAGTGGGGAGGGTAACGGGGAGCTGTTTTTT. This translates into CASSGEGNGELFF.

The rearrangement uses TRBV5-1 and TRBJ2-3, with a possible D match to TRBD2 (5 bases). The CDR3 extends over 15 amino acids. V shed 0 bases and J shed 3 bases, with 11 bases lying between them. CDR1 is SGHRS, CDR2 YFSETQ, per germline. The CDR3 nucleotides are TGCGCCAGCAGCTTGGCTTTACTAGGGACAGATACGCAGTATTTT. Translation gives CASSLALLGTDTQYF.

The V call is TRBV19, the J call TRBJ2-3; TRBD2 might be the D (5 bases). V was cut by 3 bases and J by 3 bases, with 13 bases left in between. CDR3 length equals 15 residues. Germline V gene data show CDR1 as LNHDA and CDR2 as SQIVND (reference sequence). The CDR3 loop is CASSMTSIATDTQYF. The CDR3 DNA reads TGTGCCAGTAGTATGACCAGCATAGCGACAGATACGCAGTATTTT.

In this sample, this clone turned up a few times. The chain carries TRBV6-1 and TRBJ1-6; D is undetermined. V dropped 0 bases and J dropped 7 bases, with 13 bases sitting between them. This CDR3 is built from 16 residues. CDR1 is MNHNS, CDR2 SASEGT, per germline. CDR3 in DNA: TGTGCCAGCAGTGAAGCGCAACAGCTCCGAAATTCACCCCTCCACTTT. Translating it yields CASSEAQQLRNSPLHF.

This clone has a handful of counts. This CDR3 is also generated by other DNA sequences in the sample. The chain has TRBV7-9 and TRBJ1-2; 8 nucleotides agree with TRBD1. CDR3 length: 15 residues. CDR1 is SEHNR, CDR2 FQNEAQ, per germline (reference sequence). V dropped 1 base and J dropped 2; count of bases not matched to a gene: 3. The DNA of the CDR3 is TGTGCCAGCAGCTTAGGCCAGGGGGCGAACTATGGCTACACCTTC. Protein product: CASSLGQGANYGYTF.

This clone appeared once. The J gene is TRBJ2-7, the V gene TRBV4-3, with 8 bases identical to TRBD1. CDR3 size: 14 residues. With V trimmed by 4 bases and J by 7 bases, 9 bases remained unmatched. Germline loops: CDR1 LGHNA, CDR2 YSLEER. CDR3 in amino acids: CASSRLTGEGEQYF. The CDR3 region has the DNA TGCGCCAGCAGCCGATTGACAGGGGAAGGGGAGCAGTACTTC.

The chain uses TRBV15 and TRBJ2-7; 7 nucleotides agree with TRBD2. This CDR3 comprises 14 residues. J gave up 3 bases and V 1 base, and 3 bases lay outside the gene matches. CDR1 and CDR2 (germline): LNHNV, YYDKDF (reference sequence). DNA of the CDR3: TGTGCCACCAGCAGAGGTGGGGGGGACTACGAGCAGTACTTC. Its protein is CATSRGGGDYEQYF.

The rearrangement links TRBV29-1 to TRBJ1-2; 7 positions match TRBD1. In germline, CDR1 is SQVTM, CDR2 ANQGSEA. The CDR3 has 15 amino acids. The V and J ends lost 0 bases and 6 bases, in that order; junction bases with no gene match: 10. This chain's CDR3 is CSVEDRPGGRNGYTF. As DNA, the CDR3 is TGCAGCGTTGAAGATAGGCCAGGGGGTAGGAATGGCTACACCTTC.

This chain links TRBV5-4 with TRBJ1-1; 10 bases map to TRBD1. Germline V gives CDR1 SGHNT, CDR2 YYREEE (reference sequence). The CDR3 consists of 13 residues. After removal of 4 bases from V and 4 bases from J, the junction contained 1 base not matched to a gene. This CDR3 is CASSRDRGTEAFF. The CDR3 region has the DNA TGTGCCAGCAGCCGGGACAGGGGCACTGAAGCTTTCTTT.

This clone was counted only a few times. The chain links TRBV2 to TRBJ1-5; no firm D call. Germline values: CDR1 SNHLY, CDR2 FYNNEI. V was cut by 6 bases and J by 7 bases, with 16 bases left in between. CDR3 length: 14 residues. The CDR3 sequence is CASRGGSLGQPQHF. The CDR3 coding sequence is TGTGCCAGCAGGGGCGGGTCGCTTGGACAGCCCCAGCATTTT. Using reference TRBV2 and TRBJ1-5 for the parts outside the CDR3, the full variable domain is EPEVTQTPSHQVTQMGQEVILRCVPISNHLYFYWYRQILGQKVEFLVSFYNNEISEKSEIFDDQFSVERPDGSNFTLKIRSTKLEDSAMYFCASRGGSLGQPQHFGDGTRLSIL.

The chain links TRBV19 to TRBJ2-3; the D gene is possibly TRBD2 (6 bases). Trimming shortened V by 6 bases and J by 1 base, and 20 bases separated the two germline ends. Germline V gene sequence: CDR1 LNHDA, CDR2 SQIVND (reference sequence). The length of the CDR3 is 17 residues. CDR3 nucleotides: TGTGCCAGTAGCCCCCGGCGCGGGGCGGAGCGCACAGATACGCAGTATTTT. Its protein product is CASSPRRGAERTDTQYF.

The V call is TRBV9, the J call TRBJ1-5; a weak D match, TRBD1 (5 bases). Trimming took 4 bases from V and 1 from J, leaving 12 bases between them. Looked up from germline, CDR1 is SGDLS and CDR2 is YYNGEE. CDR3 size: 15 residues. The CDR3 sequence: CASSRGEGSNQPQHF. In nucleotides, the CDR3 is TGTGCCAGCAGCCGGGGGGAGGGGAGCAATCAGCCCCAGCATTTT.

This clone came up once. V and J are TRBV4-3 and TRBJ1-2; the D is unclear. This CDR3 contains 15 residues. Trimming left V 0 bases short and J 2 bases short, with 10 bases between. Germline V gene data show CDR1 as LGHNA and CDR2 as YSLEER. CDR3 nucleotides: TGCGCCAGCAGCCAAGATCGGGGAGGGAACTATGGCTACACCTTC. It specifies CASSQDRGGNYGYTF.

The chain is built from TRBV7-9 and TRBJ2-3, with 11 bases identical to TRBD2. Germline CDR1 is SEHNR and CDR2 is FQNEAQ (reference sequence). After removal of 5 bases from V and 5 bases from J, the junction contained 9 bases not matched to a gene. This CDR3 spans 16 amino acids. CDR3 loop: CASSTLAGGPGDTQYF. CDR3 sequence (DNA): TGTGCCAGCAGCACCTTAGCGGGGGGGCCAGGAGATACGCAGTATTTT.

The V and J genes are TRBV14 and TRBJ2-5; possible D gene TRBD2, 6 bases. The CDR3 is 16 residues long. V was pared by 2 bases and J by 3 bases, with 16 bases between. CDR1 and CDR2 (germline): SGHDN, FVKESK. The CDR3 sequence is CASSQMGRDFKETQYF. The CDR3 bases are TGTGCCAGCAGCCAAATGGGCCGGGACTTTAAAGAGACCCAGTACTTC. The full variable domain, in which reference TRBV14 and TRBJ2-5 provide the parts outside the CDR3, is EAGVTQFPSHSVIEKGQTVTLRCDPISGHDNLYWYRRVMGKEIKFLLHFVKESKQDESGMPNNRFLAERTGGTYSTLKVQPAELEDSGVYFCASSQMGRDFKETQYFGPGTRLLVL.